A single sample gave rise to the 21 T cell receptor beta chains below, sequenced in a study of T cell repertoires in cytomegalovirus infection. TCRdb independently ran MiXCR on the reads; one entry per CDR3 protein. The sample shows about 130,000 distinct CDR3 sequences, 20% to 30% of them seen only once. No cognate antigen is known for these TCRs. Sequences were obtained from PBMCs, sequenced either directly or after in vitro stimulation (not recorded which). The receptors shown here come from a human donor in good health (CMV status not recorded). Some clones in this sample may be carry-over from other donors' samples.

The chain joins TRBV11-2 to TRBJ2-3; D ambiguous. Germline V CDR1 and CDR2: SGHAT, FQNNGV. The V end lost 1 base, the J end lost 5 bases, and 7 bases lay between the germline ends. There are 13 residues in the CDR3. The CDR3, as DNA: TGTGCCAGCAGCTTAGGAGACCGAGATACGCAGTATTTT. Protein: CASSLGDRDTQYF.

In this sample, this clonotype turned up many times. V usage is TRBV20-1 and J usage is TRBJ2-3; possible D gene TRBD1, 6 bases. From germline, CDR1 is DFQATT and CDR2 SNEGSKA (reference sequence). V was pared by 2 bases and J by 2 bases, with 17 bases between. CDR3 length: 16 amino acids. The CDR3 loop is CSARPMIQGPTDTQYF. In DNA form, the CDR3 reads TGCAGTGCTAGACCAATGATACAGGGTCCCACAGATACGCAGTATTTT.

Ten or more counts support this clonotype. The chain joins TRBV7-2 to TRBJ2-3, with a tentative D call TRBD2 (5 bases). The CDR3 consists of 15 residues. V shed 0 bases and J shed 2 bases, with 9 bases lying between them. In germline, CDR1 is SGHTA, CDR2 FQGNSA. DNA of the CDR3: TGTGCCAGCAGCTTAGCGGGAGTGAACACAGATACGCAGTATTTT. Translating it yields CASSLAGVNTDTQYF.

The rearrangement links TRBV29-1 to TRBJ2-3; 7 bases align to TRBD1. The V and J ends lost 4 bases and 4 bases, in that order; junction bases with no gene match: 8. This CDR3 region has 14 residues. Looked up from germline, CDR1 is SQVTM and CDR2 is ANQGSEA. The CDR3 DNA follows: TGCAGCGTTGTACCCGGACAGGAGGCAGATACGCAGTATTTT. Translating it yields CSVVPGQEADTQYF.

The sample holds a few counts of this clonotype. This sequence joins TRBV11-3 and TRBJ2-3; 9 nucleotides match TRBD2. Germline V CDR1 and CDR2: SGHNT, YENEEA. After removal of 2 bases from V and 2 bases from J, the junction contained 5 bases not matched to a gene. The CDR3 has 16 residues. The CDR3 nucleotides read TGTGCCAGCAGCTTAAGGGGGGGACTAGCCACAGATACGCAGTATTTT. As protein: CASSLRGGLATDTQYF.

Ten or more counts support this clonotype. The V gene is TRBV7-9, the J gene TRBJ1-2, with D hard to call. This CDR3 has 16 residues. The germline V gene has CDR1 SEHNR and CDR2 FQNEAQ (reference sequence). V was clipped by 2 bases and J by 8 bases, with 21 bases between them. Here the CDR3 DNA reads TGTGCCAGCAGCTTAAGGGCTGGGCTGCGGATGATAGGCTACACCTTC. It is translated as CASSLRAGLRMIGYTF.

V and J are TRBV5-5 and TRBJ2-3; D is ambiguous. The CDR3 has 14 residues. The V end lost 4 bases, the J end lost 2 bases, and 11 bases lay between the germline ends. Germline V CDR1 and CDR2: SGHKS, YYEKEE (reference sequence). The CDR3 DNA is TGTGCCAGCAGCCGCCAAGGTCACACAGATACGCAGTATTTT. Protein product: CASSRQGHTDTQYF. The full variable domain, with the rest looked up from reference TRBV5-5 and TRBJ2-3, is DAGVTQSPTHLIKTRGQQVTLRCSPISGHKSVSWYQQVLGQGPQFIFQYYEKEERGRGNFPDRFSARQFPNYSSELNVNALLLGDSALYLCASSRQGHTDTQYFGPGTRLTVL.

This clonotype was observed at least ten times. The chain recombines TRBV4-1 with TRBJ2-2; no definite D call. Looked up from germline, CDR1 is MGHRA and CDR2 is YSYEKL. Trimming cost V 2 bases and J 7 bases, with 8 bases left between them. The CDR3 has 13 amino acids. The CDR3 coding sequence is TGCGCCAGCAGCCAAAGGGTAGTCGGGGAGCTGTTTTTT. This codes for CASSQRVVGELFF.

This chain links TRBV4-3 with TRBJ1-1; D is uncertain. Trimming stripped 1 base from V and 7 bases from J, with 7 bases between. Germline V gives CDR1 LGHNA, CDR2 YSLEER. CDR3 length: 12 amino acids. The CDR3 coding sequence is TGCGCCAGCAGCCAAGGAGCAGATGAAGCTTTCTTT. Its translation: CASSQGADEAFF.

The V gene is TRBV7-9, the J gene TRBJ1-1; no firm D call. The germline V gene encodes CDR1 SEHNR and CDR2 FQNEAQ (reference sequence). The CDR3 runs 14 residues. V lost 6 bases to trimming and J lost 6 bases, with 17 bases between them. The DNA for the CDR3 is TGTGCCAGCAGTTTTGAAGAACGAGAGTCTGAAGCTTTCTTT. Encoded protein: CASSFEERESEAFF. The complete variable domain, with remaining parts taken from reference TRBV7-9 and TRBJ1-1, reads DTGVSQNPRHKITKRGQNVTFRCDPISEHNRLYWYRQTLGQGPEFLTYFQNEAQLEKSRLLSDRFSAERPKGSFSTLEIQRTEQGDSAMYLCASSFEERESEAFFGQGTRLTVV.

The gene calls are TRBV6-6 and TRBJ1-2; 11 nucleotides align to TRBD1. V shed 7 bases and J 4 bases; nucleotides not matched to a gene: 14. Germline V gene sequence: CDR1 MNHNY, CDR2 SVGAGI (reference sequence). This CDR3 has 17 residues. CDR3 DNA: TGTGCCAGCAATCAGGACAGGGGGCGCCTCAGCGTCTATGGCTACACCTTC. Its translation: CASNQDRGRLSVYGYTF.

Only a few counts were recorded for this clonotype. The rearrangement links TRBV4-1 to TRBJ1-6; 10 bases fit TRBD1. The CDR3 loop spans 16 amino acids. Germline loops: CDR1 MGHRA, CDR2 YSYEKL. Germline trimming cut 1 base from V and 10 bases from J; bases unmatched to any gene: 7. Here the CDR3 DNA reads TGCGCCAGCAGCCAAGGGCTCCGGGACAGGGGCTCACCCCTCCACTTT. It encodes CASSQGLRDRGSPLHF.

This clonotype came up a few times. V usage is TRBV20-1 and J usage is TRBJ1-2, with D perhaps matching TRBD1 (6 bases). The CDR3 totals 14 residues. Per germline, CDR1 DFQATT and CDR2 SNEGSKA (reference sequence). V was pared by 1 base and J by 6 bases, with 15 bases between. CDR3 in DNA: TGCAGTGCTAGAGTGGGGAGGGCAGGGGATGGCTACACCTTC. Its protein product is CSARVGRAGDGYTF.

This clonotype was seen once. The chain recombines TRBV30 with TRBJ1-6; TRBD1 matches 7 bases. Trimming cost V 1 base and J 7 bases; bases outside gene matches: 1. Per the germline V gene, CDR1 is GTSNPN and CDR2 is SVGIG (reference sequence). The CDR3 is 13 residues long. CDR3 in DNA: TGTGCCTGGAGTGGACAGGGAAATTCACCCCTCCACTTT. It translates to CAWSGQGNSPLHF.

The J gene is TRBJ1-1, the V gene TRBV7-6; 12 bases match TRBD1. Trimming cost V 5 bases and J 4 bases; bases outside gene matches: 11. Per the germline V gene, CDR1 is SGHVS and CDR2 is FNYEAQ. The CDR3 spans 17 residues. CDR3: CASSPTQGQGASTEAFF. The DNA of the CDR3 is TGTGCCAGCAGCCCAACGCAGGGACAGGGGGCGTCCACTGAAGCTTTCTTT.

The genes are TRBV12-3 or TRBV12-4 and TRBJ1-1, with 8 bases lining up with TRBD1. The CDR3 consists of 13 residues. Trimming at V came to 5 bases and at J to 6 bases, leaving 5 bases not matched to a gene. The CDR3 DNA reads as TGTGCCAGCAGTACAGGGACAGGCGCTGAAGCTTTCTTT. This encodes CASSTGTGAEAFF.

The CDR3 DNA sequence: TGTGCCAGCAGCCCTTCCTACAATGAGCAGTTCTTC. Translated: CASSPSYNEQFF. This chain links TRBV11-3 with TRBJ2-1; D is unresolved. The CDR3 is made up of 12 amino acids. From germline, CDR1 is SGHNT and CDR2 YENEEA. V lost 5 bases to trimming and J lost 1 base, with 3 bases between them.

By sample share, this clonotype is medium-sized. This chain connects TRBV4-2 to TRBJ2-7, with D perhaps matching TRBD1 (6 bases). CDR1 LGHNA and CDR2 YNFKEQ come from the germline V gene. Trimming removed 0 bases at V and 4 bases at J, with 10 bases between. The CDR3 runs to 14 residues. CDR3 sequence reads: CASSQERGNYEQYF. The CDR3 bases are TGTGCCAGCAGCCAAGAAAGGGGGAATTACGAGCAGTACTTC.

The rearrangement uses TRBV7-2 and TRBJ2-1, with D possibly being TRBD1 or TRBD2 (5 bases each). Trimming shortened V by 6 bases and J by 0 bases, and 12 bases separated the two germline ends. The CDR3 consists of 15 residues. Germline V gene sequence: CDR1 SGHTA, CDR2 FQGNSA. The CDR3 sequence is CASRTGASSYNEQFF. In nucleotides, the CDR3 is TGTGCCAGCAGGACCGGGGCCAGCTCCTACAATGAGCAGTTCTTC.

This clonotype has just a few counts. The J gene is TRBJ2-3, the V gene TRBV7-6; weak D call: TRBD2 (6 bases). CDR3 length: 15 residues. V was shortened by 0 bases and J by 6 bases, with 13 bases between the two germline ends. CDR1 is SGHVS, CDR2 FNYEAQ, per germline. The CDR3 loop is CASSLAGGSPDTQYF. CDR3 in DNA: TGTGCCAGCAGCTTAGCGGGAGGTTCACCGGATACGCAGTATTTT.

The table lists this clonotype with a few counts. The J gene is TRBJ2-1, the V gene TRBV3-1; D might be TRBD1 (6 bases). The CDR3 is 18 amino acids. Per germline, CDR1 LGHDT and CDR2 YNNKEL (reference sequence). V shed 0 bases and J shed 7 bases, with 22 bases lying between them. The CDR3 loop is CASSQDRWGTRSGNEQFF. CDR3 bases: TGTGCCAGCAGCCAAGATCGATGGGGGACACGATCGGGGAATGAGCAGTTCTTC.